This record concerns one T cell receptor (beta chain) sequence. The antigen remains undetermined. Data came from immunoSEQ multiplex PCR; TCRdb stores just in-frame clones and leaves some out. The table includes tens of thousands of clones, 90% to 97% detected once. This CDR3 region has 18 residues. Germline loops: CDR1 SNHLY, CDR2 FYNNEI. Unmatched junction bases numbered 13, after V lost 1 base and J lost 1 base. Noted time point: recipient sample about 28 days before transplant, after cytoreduction. This sample was taken from a study of T cell clonotyping in hematopoietic cell transplantation. Study-wide background: Pretransplant recipient samples were taken after cytoreduction.

Findings of the study overall: No sorting was done, leaving CD4 and CD8 contributions mixed.

The sequence came from a woman aged 45-60 years with acute myeloid leukemia. Some clones in this sample may be carry-over from other donors' samples. The sample here was peripheral blood mononuclear cells, taken before stem cell transplant. The rearrangement joins TRBV2 to TRBJ2-7, with 7 bases that match TRBD2. The CDR3 spells CASSEGSSRGGGSYEQYF. Here the CDR3 DNA reads TGTGCCAGCAGTGAAGGCAGCTCGAGGGGCGGGGGATCCTACGAGCAGTACTTC.